This TCR beta chain was captured by sequencing in a study of blood T cell repertoires in COVID-19. Study context: T cells, B-cell-depleted T cells, or PBMCs provided the cDNA or gDNA that served as material.

Data came from immunoSEQ multiplex PCR; TCRdb stores just in-frame clones and leaves some out. The repertoire includes about 110,000 clones, 75% to 80% of them detected once, and 16% sits in the top ten. Sequenced material: peripheral blood. The sequence was collected from a woman over 75 with active or convalescent COVID-19.

Here the CDR3 reads CASSPRTSGSYRELETQYF. The CDR3 DNA reads TGTGCCAGCAGCCCTAGGACTAGCGGGAGTTACCGGGAGTTAGAGACCCAGTACTTC. This rearrangement joins TRBV7-2 to TRBJ2-5, with 13 bases fitting TRBD2. Germline trimming cut 5 bases from V and 4 bases from J; bases unmatched to any gene: 16. The CDR3 is 19 amino acids. Germline CDR1 SGHTA, CDR2 FQGNSA.